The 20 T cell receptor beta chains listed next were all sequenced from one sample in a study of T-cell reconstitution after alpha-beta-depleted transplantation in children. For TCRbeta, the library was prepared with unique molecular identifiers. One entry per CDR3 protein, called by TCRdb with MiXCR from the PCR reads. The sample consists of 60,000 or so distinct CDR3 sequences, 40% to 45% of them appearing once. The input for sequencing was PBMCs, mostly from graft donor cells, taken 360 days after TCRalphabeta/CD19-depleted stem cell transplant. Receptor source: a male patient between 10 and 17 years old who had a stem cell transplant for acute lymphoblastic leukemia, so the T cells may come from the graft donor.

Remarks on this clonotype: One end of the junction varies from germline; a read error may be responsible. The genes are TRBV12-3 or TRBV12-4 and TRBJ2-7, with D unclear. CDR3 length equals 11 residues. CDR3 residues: CASSLVGERYF. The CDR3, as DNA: TGTGCCAGCAGTTTAGTAGGTGAGCGGTACTTC.

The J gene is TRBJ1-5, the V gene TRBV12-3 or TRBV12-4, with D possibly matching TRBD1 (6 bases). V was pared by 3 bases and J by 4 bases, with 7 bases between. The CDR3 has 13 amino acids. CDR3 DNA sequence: TGTGCCAGCAGTTTGAGGGGGAATCAGCCCCAGCATTTT. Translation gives CASSLRGNQPQHF.

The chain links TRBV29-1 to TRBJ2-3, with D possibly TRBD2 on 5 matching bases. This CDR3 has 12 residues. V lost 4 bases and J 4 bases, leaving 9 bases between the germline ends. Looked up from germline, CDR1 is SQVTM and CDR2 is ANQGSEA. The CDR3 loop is CSVAEGSDTQYF. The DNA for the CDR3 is TGCAGCGTTGCAGAGGGCTCAGATACGCAGTATTTT.

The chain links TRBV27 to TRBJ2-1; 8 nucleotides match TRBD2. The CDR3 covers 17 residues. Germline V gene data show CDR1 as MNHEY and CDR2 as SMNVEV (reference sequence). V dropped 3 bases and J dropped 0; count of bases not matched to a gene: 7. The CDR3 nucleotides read TGTGCCAGCAGTTTCGTAGTCGGACTAGCCTCCTACAATGAGCAGTTCTTC. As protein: CASSFVVGLASYNEQFF.

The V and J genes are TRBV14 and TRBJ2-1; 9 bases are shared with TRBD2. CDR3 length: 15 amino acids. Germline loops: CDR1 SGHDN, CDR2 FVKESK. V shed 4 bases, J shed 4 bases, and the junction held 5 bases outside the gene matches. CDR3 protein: CASSLGLASYNEQFF. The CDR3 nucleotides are TGTGCCAGCAGCCTGGGACTAGCTTCTTACAATGAGCAGTTCTTC.

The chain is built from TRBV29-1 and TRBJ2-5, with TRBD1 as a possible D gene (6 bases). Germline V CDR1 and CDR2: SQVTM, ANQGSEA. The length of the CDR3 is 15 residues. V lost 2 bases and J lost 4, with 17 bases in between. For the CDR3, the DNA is TGCAGCGTTGAAAAGCGGACCCTCAGGGGAGAGACCCAGTACTTC. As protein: CSVEKRTLRGETQYF. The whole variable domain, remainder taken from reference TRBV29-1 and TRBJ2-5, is SAVISQKPSRDICQRGTSLTIQCQVDSQVTMMFWYRQQPGQSLTLIATANQGSEATYESGFVIDKFPISRPNLTFSTLTVSNMSPEDSSIYLCSVEKRTLRGETQYFGPGTRLLVL.

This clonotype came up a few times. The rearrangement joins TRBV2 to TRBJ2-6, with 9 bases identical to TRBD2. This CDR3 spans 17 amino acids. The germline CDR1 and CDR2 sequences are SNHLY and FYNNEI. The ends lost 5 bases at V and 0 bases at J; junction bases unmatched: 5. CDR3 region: CASSPAGGPSGANVLTF. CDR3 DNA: TGTGCCAGCAGTCCGGCGGGAGGGCCCTCTGGGGCCAACGTCCTGACTTTC.

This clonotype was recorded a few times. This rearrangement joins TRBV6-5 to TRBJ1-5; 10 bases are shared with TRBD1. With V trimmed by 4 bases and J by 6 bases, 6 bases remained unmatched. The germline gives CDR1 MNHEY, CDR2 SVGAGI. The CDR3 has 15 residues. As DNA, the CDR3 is TGTGCCAGCAGTTTCCGCGGGACAGGGGTTCAGCCCCAGCATTTT. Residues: CASSFRGTGVQPQHF.

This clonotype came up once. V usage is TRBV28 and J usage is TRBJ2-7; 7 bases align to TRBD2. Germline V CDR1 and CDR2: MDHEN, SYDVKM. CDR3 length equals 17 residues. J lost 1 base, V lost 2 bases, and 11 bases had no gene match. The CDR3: CASSLGRGRTQSYEQYF. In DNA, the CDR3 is TGTGCCAGCAGTTTAGGGCGGGGGAGGACACAATCCTACGAGCAGTACTTC.

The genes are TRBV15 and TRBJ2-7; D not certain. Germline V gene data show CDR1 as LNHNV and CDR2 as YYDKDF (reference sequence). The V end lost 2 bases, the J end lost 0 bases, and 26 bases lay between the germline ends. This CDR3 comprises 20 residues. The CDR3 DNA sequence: TGTGCCACCAGCAGAAACATCTTAGGTCGGTCAACGGGCCTCTCCTACGAGCAGTACTTC. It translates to CATSRNILGRSTGLSYEQYF. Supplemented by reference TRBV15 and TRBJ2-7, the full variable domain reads DAMVIQNPRYQVTQFGKPVTLSCSQTLNHNVMYWYQQKSSQAPKLLFHYYDKDFNNEADTPDNFQSRRPNTSFCFLDIRSPGLGDTAMYLCATSRNILGRSTGLSYEQYFGPGTRLTVT.

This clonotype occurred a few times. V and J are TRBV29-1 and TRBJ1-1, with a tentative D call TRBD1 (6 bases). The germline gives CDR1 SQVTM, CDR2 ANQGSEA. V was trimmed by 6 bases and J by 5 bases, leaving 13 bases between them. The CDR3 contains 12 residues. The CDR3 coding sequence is TGCAGCGTCAACAGGGAGAAGACTGAAGCTTTCTTT. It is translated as CSVNREKTEAFF.

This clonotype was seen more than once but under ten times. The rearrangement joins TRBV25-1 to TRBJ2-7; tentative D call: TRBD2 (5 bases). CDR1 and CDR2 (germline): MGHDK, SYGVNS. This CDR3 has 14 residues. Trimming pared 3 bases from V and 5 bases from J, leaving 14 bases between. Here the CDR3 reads CASSDWGERDEQYF. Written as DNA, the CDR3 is TGTGCCAGCAGTGATTGGGGAGAAAGGGACGAGCAGTACTTC.

The CDR3 region is CASSVAAGGLSGANVLTF. The DNA for the CDR3 is TGTGCCAGCAGCGTAGCAGCGGGGGGCTTGTCTGGGGCCAACGTCCTGACTTTC. The J gene is TRBJ2-6, the V gene TRBV9; 9 bases map to TRBD2. Trimming removed 0 bases from V and 1 base from J; junction bases left unmatched: 5. Germline loops: CDR1 SGDLS, CDR2 YYNGEE. The CDR3 sequence is 18 residues long. The entire variable domain, with the rest obtained from reference TRBV9 and TRBJ2-6, is as follows: DSGVTQTPKHLITATGQRVTLRCSPRSGDLSVYWYQQSLDQGLQFLIQYYNGEERAKGNILERFSAQQFPDLHSELNLSSLELGDSALYFCASSVAAGGLSGANVLTFGAGSRLTVL.

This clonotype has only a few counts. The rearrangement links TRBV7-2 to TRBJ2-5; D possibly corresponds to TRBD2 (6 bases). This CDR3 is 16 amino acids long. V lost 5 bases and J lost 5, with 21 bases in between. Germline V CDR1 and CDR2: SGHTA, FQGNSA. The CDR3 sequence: CASSLNERGFQETQYF. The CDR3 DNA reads TGTGCCAGCAGCCTAAACGAACGGGGGTTTCAGGAGACCCAGTACTTC.

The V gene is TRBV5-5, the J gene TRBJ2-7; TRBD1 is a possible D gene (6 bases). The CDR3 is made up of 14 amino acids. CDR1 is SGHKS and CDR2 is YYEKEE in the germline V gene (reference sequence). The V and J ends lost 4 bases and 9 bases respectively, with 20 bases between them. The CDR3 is CASSPPTGTVWQYF. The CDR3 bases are TGTGCCAGCAGCCCGCCCACAGGGACGGTTTGGCAGTACTTC.

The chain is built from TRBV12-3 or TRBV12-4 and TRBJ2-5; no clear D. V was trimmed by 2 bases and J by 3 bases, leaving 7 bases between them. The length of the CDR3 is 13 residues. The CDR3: CASSLRHKETQYF. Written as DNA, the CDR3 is TGTGCCAGCAGTTTAAGGCACAAAGAGACCCAGTACTTC.

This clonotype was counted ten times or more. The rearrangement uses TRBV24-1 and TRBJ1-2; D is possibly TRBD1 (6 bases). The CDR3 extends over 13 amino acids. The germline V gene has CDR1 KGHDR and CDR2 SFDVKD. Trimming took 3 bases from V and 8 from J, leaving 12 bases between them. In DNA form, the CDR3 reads TGTGCCACCAGTGATACAGGGTTGGCAGGCTACACCTTC. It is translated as CATSDTGLAGYTF.

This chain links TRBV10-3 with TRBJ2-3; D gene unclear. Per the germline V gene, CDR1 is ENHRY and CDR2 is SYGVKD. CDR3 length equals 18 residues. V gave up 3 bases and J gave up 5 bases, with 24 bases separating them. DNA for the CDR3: TGTGCCATCAGTGATGAAGGACCGGCCGGCGCGGAAGGAGATACGCAGTATTTT. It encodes CAISDEGPAGAEGDTQYF.

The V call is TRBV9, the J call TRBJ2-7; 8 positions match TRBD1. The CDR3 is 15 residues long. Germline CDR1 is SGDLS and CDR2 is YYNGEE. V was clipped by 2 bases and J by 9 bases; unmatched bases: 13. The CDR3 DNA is TGTGCCAGCAGCGTCGGGGACGGACAGGGACATAGGCAGTACTTC. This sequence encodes CASSVGDGQGHRQYF.

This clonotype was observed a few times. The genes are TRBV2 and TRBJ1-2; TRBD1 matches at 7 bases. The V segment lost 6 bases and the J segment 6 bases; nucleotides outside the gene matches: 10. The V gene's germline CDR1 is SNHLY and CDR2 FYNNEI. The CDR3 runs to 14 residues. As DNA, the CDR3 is TGTGCCAGCAGCCGCAGAGGGGGCGCGAATGGCTACACCTTC. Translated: CASSRRGGANGYTF.